The clone carrying this T cell receptor (beta chain) came up a few times. Unmatched junction bases numbered 1, after V lost 5 bases and J lost 3 bases. The germline gives CDR1 MNHEY, CDR2 SVGEGT. This CDR3 is built from 14 residues. This entry is derived from a study of blood T cell repertoires in COVID-19. Background on the study: Acute-phase and convalescent COVID-19 samples originated in the United States, Italy and Spain. T cells, B-cell-depleted T cells, or PBMCs provided the cDNA or gDNA that served as material.

Per the study methods: Nucleated cell counts were estimated from reference gene primer amplification. Repertoires were generated with immunoSEQ multiplex PCR, while TCRdb's copy carries only in-frame clones and drops some. V and J calls and clone size are as listed in that table; D and trimming were resolved from the DNA. This sample has about 100,000 clones, with roughly 89% found just once. The material sequenced was peripheral blood. This TCR was recovered from a man aged 65-85 years with active or convalescent COVID-19. The V gene is TRBV6-2 or TRBV6-3, the J gene TRBJ2-6; 7 nucleotides agree with TRBD1. In DNA form, the CDR3 reads TGTGCCAGCAGTGACAGGGTTGGGGCCAACGTCCTGACTTTC. It specifies CASSDRVGANVLTF.